The 8 T cell receptor beta chains in this list originate from one sample, sequenced in a study of T-cell memory formation after mild COVID-19. MiXCR was run by TCRdb on the 5' RACE reads, yielding one entry per CDR3 protein. The sample gives 130,000 to 150,000 distinct CDR3 sequences, about 6.1% of which show up once; just over 2% is in the top ten. The sample was PBMCs or a T cell subset sorted from them (not recorded which). The receptors shown here come from an adult woman who had mild COVID-19 (a few samples of this study predate the infection). Cell type and time point are not known.

This clonotype was recorded many times. The CDR3 loop is CASSQHLRESEQYF. The CDR3, as DNA: TGTGCCAGCAGCCAACATTTGCGGGAGAGCGAGCAGTACTTC. The chain uses TRBV3-1 and TRBJ2-7; TRBD2 aligns across 7 bases. In germline, CDR1 is LGHDT, CDR2 YNNKEL (reference sequence). The CDR3 runs to 14 residues. V was clipped by 2 bases and J by 6 bases; unmatched bases: 7.

This clonotype was detected many times. This chain uses TRBV12-3 or TRBV12-4 with TRBJ1-5; D gene ambiguous. V lost 3 bases and J lost 4, with 7 bases in between. The CDR3 extends over 13 amino acids. The CDR3 nucleotides are TGTGCCAGCAGTTTGGAGGAAAATCAGCCCCAGCATTTT. This codes for CASSLEENQPQHF.

This clonotype came up a few times. The rearrangement joins TRBV6-6 to TRBJ2-3; a weak D match, TRBD2 (5 bases). CDR3 length: 16 amino acids. V gave up 5 bases and J gave up 0 bases, with 15 bases separating them. From germline, CDR1 is MNHNY and CDR2 SVGAGI (reference sequence). This chain's CDR3 is CASSGSGQRSTDTQYF. The CDR3 nucleotides are TGTGCCAGCAGTGGCTCCGGTCAGCGGAGCACAGATACGCAGTATTTT.

The V and J genes are TRBV5-1 and TRBJ1-2; TRBD1 matches at 7 bases. The CDR3 length is 12 residues. Per germline, CDR1 SGHRS and CDR2 YFSETQ. V gave up 4 bases and J gave up 7 bases; unmatched junction bases: 4. This CDR3 reads CASSPGTVGYTF. The CDR3 DNA reads TGCGCCAGCAGCCCCGGGACAGTTGGCTACACCTTC.

This clonotype showed up many times. The rearrangement links TRBV10-3 to TRBJ2-1; 9 nucleotides agree with TRBD2. Germline V gene sequence: CDR1 ENHRY, CDR2 SYGVKD. The CDR3 loop spans 19 amino acids. The junction had 10 bases not matched to a gene; V was cut back by 0 bases and J by 1 base. CDR3 residues: CAISESSSGRLSSYNEQFF. In nucleotides, the CDR3 is TGTGCCATCAGTGAGTCGAGTAGCGGGAGATTATCATCCTACAATGAGCAGTTCTTC.

V and J are TRBV3-1 and TRBJ2-3; the D is unclear. Germline CDR1 reads LGHDT; CDR2 reads YNNKEL (reference sequence). V lost 8 bases, J lost 6 bases, and 18 bases lay in between. The CDR3 sequence is 14 residues long. The CDR3 is CASSPTIDLDTQYF. The CDR3 region has the DNA TGTGCCAGCTCCCCTACTATTGATCTGGATACGCAGTATTTT.

The sample holds many counts of this clonotype. The V call is TRBV9, the J call TRBJ2-1; D is undetermined. CDR1 and CDR2 from the germline V gene are SGDLS and YYNGEE. Trimming left V 0 bases short and J 6 bases short, with 4 bases between. CDR3 size: 12 residues. DNA of the CDR3: TGTGCCAGCAGCGTAGTCCCCAATGAGCAGTTCTTC. It encodes CASSVVPNEQFF.

This sequence joins TRBV19 and TRBJ1-5, with 10 nucleotides matching TRBD1. With 7 bases clipped from V and 2 bases from J, the junction kept 5 bases outside the gene matches. This CDR3 region has 15 residues. CDR1 and CDR2 from the germline V gene are LNHDA and SQIVND (reference sequence). CDR3 coding DNA: TGTGCCAGTATTCCCGGGACAGGGGGCAATCAGCCCCAGCATTTT. It encodes CASIPGTGGNQPQHF. The full variable domain, rest sourced from reference TRBV19 and TRBJ1-5, is DGGITQSPKYLFRKEGQNVTLSCEQNLNHDAMYWYRQDPGQGLRLIYYSQIVNDFQKGDIAEGYSVSREKKESFPLTVTSAQKNPTAFYLCASIPGTGGNQPQHFGDGTRLSIL.